The 22 T cell receptor beta chains reported below all come from one sample, sequenced in a study of blood T cell repertoires in COVID-19. Assay used: immunoSEQ multiplex PCR; TCRdb lists only in-frame clones, some missing. This sample has tens of thousands of clones, with approximately 85% found just once. Material: peripheral blood. These receptors were collected from a human donor in a cohort sampled during active COVID-19. The donor label of this sample is uncertain.

The rearrangement links TRBV28 to TRBJ2-3; D might be TRBD2 (7 bases). The V gene's germline CDR1 is MDHEN and CDR2 SYDVKM. The V end was cut by 3 bases, the J end by 1 base, with 11 bases between. There are 15 residues in the CDR3. The CDR3 DNA reads as TGTGCCAGCAGTTTGGCGGGGGCGGGCACAGATACGCAGTATTTT. It is translated as CASSLAGAGTDTQYF. Supplemented by reference TRBV28 and TRBJ2-3, the full variable domain reads DVKVTQSSRYLVKRTGEKVFLECVQDMDHENMFWYRQDPGLGLRLIYFSYDVKMKEKGDIPEGYSVSREKKERFSLILESASTNQTSMYLCASSLAGAGTDTQYFGPGTRLTVL.

The V gene is TRBV10-3, the J gene TRBJ2-2, with a possible D match to TRBD1 (5 bases). Looked up from germline, CDR1 is ENHRY and CDR2 is SYGVKD. Trimming cost V 4 bases and J 7 bases, with 16 bases left between them. The CDR3 consists of 15 residues. In nucleotides, the CDR3 is TGTGCCATCAGTGGGGGCCGGGCTGAGGTCGGGGAGCTGTTTTTT. The encoded protein is CAISGGRAEVGELFF.

This clone was observed a few times. The chain has TRBV6-2 or TRBV6-3 and TRBJ2-1; D is perhaps TRBD2 (6 bases). Germline assignment: CDR1 MNHEY and CDR2 SVGEGT. The CDR3 loop spans 17 amino acids. The V and J ends lost 2 bases and 0 bases respectively, with 14 bases between them. The CDR3 loop is CASSYPATGDSYNEQFF. The CDR3 DNA is TGTGCCAGCAGTTACCCCGCCACGGGGGACTCCTACAATGAGCAGTTCTTC.

V is TRBV14 and J is TRBJ2-3, with 8 nucleotides matching TRBD2. Germline V lookup: CDR1 SGHDN, CDR2 FVKESK. J gave up 2 bases and V 0 bases, and 10 bases lay outside the gene matches. This CDR3 comprises 18 residues. The CDR3 spells CASSQDAMSGGLTDTQYF. The CDR3 DNA follows: TGTGCCAGCAGCCAAGATGCGATGAGCGGGGGACTCACAGATACGCAGTATTTT.

This clone was observed once. The chain joins TRBV5-6 to TRBJ2-4; D gene ambiguous. CDR1 and CDR2 (germline): SGHDT, YYEEEE. Trimming took 1 base from V and 0 from J, leaving 8 bases between them. The CDR3 is 15 amino acids. The DNA of the CDR3 is TGTGCCAGCAGCTTGCGTTCCCTAGCCAAAAACATTCAGTACTTC. Amino acids: CASSLRSLAKNIQYF. Based on the CDR3 plus reference TRBV5-6 and TRBJ2-4, the full variable domain is DAGVTQSPTHLIKTRGQQVTLRCSPKSGHDTVSWYQQALGQGPQFIFQYYEEEERQRGNFPDRFSGHQFPNYSSELNVNALLLGDSALYLCASSLRSLAKNIQYFGAGTRLSVL.

This clone was detected only a few times. CDR3 sequence (DNA): TGTGCCAGCAGTGGGGTACAGACAGGGGCCTACGAGCAGTACTTC. Translated: CASSGVQTGAYEQYF. The V gene is TRBV21-1, the J gene TRBJ2-7; the listed D gene, TRBD1, was not tested against the DNA. TRBV21-1 counts as a pseudogene. CDR3 size: 15 residues.

This clone occurred once. This rearrangement joins TRBV5-4 to TRBJ2-5; D might be TRBD1 (6 bases). The V end was cut by 4 bases, the J end by 4 bases, with 23 bases between. The CDR3 totals 17 residues. Germline V gene lookup returns CDR1 SGHNT and CDR2 YYREEE (reference sequence). CDR3 sequence: CASSRQTLQGLTETQYF. CDR3 in DNA: TGTGCCAGCAGCCGGCAAACCTTACAGGGTTTGACAGAGACCCAGTACTTC.

A single count supports this clone. The CDR3, as DNA: TGTGCCAGCACCCCTTTAGTGGGGGGGAGCAATCAGCCCCAGCATTTT. Translated, it gives CASTPLVGGSNQPQHF. This rearrangement joins TRBV6-4 to TRBJ1-5; weak D call: TRBD1 (5 bases). This CDR3 is built from 16 residues. Trimming shortened V by 7 bases and J by 1 base, and 17 bases separated the two germline ends. Looked up from germline, CDR1 is MRHNA and CDR2 is SNTAGT.

The genes are TRBV5-4 and TRBJ1-3; D is uncertain. The V and J ends lost 1 base and 1 base respectively, with 9 bases between them. The germline CDR1 and CDR2 sequences are SGHNT and YYREEE (reference sequence). The CDR3 runs 15 residues. The CDR3 spells CASSLRAGSGNTIYF. The CDR3 nucleotides read TGTGCCAGCAGCTTGCGTGCAGGTTCTGGAAACACCATATATTTT.

The chain uses TRBV5-4 and TRBJ1-2; TRBD1 agrees at 7 bases. The junction had 7 bases not matched to a gene; V was cut back by 0 bases and J by 8 bases. Germline V gene data show CDR1 as SGHNT and CDR2 as YYREEE (reference sequence). This CDR3 is built from 14 residues. The CDR3 DNA reads TGTGCCAGCAGCTTGGAGACAGGGTTCGGGGGCTACACCTTC. It encodes CASSLETGFGGYTF.

V and J are TRBV5-1 and TRBJ1-1; 8 bases match TRBD1. With V trimmed by 5 bases and J by 2 bases, 5 bases remained unmatched. This CDR3 region has 14 residues. From germline, CDR1 is SGHRS and CDR2 YFSETQ. Written as DNA, the CDR3 is TGCGCCAGCAGATCAACAGGGGGAAACACTGAAGCTTTCTTT. It translates to CASRSTGGNTEAFF.

The chain recombines TRBV11-3 with TRBJ2-3; 9 positions match TRBD1. Unmatched junction bases numbered 9, after V lost 6 bases and J lost 5 bases. The CDR3 runs to 15 residues. From germline, CDR1 is SGHNT and CDR2 YENEEA. In DNA form, the CDR3 reads TGTGCCAGCAGTCGATGGGGACAGGGAAAAGATACGCAGTATTTT. Translation gives CASSRWGQGKDTQYF.

V is TRBV19 and J is TRBJ1-5; D possibly corresponds to TRBD1 (5 bases). There are 15 residues in the CDR3. Trimming took 4 bases from V and 5 from J, leaving 15 bases between them. Germline V lookup: CDR1 LNHDA, CDR2 SQIVND (reference sequence). CDR3 protein: CASSTGRGGDQPQHF. In DNA form, the CDR3 reads TGTGCCAGTAGTACCGGACGGGGGGGTGATCAGCCCCAGCATTTT.

The V gene is TRBV3-1 (or the pseudogene TRBV3-2), the J gene TRBJ2-5; 11 nucleotides line up with TRBD2. V shed 0 bases, J shed 2 bases, and the junction held 8 bases outside the gene matches. CDR1 is LGHDT, CDR2 YNNKEL, per germline (reference sequence). The CDR3 consists of 18 residues. The CDR3: CASSQDTPGLADQETQYF. CDR3 sequence (DNA): TGTGCCAGCAGCCAAGACACTCCGGGACTAGCGGATCAAGAGACCCAGTACTTC.

The chain links TRBV10-3 to TRBJ2-1, with D possibly matching TRBD1 (6 bases). The V end was cut by 3 bases, the J end by 8 bases, with 11 bases between. The CDR3 spans 13 residues. Germline assignment: CDR1 ENHRY and CDR2 SYGVKD. The CDR3 DNA is TGTGCCATCAGTGACAGGGGCACGGATGAGCAGTTCTTC. Translating gives CAISDRGTDEQFF.

This chain links TRBV5-1 with TRBJ2-5; the match to TRBD1 covers 9 bases. CDR3 length: 18 amino acids. The germline gives CDR1 SGHRS, CDR2 YFSETQ. The ends lost 4 bases at V and 2 bases at J; junction bases unmatched: 15. This CDR3 is CASSKLSWTGEEQETQYF. The CDR3 DNA reads as TGCGCCAGCAGCAAGCTTAGCTGGACAGGGGAGGAACAAGAGACCCAGTACTTC.

The V call is TRBV7-3, the J call TRBJ2-5, with 11 bases lining up with TRBD2. The CDR3 is 16 amino acids. Germline V lookup: CDR1 SGHTA, CDR2 FQGTGA. J was trimmed by 2 bases and V by 6 bases; bases with no gene match: 8. The CDR3 bases are TGTGCCAGCAGTTCTACTAGCGGGGGTTTACAAGAGACCCAGTACTTC. Translated, it gives CASSSTSGGLQETQYF.

This chain joins TRBV11-2 and TRBJ1-3; D not resolved. The CDR3 totals 16 residues. Germline V CDR1 and CDR2: SGHAT, FQNNGV. The V and J ends lost 2 bases and 4 bases respectively, with 15 bases between them. The CDR3 sequence: CASSLMRGQPGNTIYF. The CDR3 DNA reads TGTGCCAGCAGCTTAATGCGGGGTCAACCCGGAAACACCATATATTTT.

The V and J genes are TRBV19 and TRBJ1-5, with D uncertain. The germline gives CDR1 LNHDA, CDR2 SQIVND (reference sequence). Trimming pared 3 bases from V and 1 base from J, leaving 10 bases between. The CDR3 runs to 15 residues. DNA of the CDR3: TGTGCCAGTAGTATCCCCGGAGGGAGCAATCAGCCCCAGCATTTT. It specifies CASSIPGGSNQPQHF.

The chain joins TRBV4-3 to TRBJ2-7; TRBD1 aligns across 9 bases. Germline V lookup: CDR1 LGHNA, CDR2 YSLEER. CDR3 length equals 15 residues. The V and J ends lost 0 bases and 6 bases, in that order; junction bases with no gene match: 6. CDR3 coding DNA: TGCGCCAGCAGCCAAGATAACAGGGGGCTCGGCGAGCAGTACTTC. This codes for CASSQDNRGLGEQYF.

This clone was counted a single time. The V call is TRBV28, the J call TRBJ1-6; 8 bases agree with TRBD1. Germline trimming cut 6 bases from V and 13 bases from J; bases unmatched to any gene: 8. The CDR3 is 13 amino acids. Germline assignment: CDR1 MDHEN and CDR2 SYDVKM. In nucleotides, the CDR3 is TGTGCCAGCAGCGCCCGGACAGGGATCCCCCTCCACTTT. This translates into CASSARTGIPLHF.

The genes are TRBV27 and TRBJ2-3; the match to TRBD2 covers 7 bases. CDR1 and CDR2 (germline): MNHEY, SMNVEV (reference sequence). The V segment lost 4 bases and the J segment 5 bases; nucleotides outside the gene matches: 0. The CDR3 extends over 12 amino acids. The CDR3 DNA reads as TGTGCCAGCAGTTCGGGGGGAGATACGCAGTATTTT. This translates into CASSSGGDTQYF.